This T cell receptor beta chain was retrieved from a study of blood T cells in healthy people across ages. Study-wide points: Naive T cell percentage showed a strong correlation with the diversity of TCR beta.

Next came a second PCR, run for 7 to 11 cycles, which used a sample-barcoded 5' primer along with a J-beta primer mix. TCRdb reanalysed the 5' RACE reads using MiXCR and keeps one entry per CDR3 protein. The sample gives hundreds of thousands of distinct CDR3 sequences, 56% of which show up once; under 30% is in the top ten. About this clonotype: Antigen: not known.

Germline V gene data show CDR1 as SQVTM and CDR2 as ANQGSEA. There are 13 residues in the CDR3. The sample comprised blood. The TCR comes from a middle-aged man in good health. The rearrangement links TRBV29-1 to TRBJ2-5; D uncertain. The DNA end lines up better with TRBJ2-7; the J call may be wrong. The CDR3 sequence: CSVGDDSLYEQYF. DNA of the CDR3: TGCAGCGTTGGTGATGACTCCCTCTACGAGCAGTACTTC.